This T cell receptor (beta chain) was captured by sequencing in a study of cytomegalovirus exposure and HLA in healthy donors. Germline V gives CDR1 MNHEY, CDR2 SMNVEV (reference sequence). Trimming took 5 bases from V and 1 from J; bases not matched to a gene: 1. The CDR3 runs 13 residues. Note on this clone: The same CDR3 is also encoded by other DNA sequences in this sample.

PCR involved 60 Vbeta and 13 Jbeta primers. Original processing notes: As a later analysis found, there were 70 million to 90 million unique TCR beta chains, of which around 10 million were shared. The method was immunoSEQ multiplex PCR; TCRdb's version includes in-frame clones alone and lacks a portion of them. The V and J calls and clone size come from that table; D and trimming were worked out from the DNA. The sample holds over 100,000 clones, more than 75% seen once. This sequence was found in a female donor in good health and CMV-seronegative. The specimen sequenced was PBMCs. V is TRBV27 and J is TRBJ1-2; TRBD1 aligns across 7 bases. CDR3 amino acids: CASSRDSNYGYTF. DNA for the CDR3: TGTGCCAGCAGTCGGGACAGTAACTATGGCTACACCTTC.